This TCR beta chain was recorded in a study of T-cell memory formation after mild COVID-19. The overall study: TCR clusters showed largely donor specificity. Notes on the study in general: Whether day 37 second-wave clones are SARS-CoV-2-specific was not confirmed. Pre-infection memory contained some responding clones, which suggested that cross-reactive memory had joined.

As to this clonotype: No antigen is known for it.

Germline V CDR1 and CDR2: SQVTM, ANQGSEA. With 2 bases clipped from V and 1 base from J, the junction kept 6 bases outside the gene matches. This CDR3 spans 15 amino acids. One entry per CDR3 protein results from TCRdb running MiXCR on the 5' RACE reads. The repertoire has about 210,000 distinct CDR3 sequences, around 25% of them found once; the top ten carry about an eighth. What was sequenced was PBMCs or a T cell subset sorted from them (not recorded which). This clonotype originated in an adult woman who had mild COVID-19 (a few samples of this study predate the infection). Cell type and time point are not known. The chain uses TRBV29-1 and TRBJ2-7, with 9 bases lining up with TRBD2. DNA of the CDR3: TGCAGCGTTGAACTAGCGGGACGCGGGTCCTACGAGCAGTACTTC. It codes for CSVELAGRGSYEQYF.